One sample yielded the 30 T cell receptor beta chains listed below, sequenced in a study of cytomegalovirus exposure and HLA in healthy donors. The PCR used 60 Vbeta and 13 Jbeta primers. Data came from immunoSEQ multiplex PCR; TCRdb stores just in-frame clones and leaves some out. This table holds tens of thousands of clones. Material: PBMCs. The receptor source for this set is a woman under 40 in good health and CMV-seropositive.

The J gene is TRBJ1-1, the V gene TRBV10-3, with D perhaps TRBD1 (5 bases). The germline gives CDR1 ENHRY, CDR2 SYGVKD. The CDR3 has 11 residues. The V end lost 8 bases, the J end lost 1 base, and 5 bases lay between the germline ends. This chain's CDR3 is CAIGQNTEAFF. The CDR3 coding sequence is TGTGCCATCGGACAGAACACTGAAGCTTTCTTT.

V usage is TRBV28 and J usage is TRBJ1-4, with D possibly being TRBD1 (5 bases). Germline CDR1 MDHEN, CDR2 SYDVKM. V was shortened by 4 bases and J by 2 bases, with 8 bases between the two germline ends. The CDR3 extends over 14 amino acids. CDR3 protein: CASSWQGTNEKLFF. Here the CDR3 DNA reads TGTGCCAGCAGTTGGCAGGGTACTAATGAAAAACTGTTTTTT.

CDR3 coding DNA: TGTGCCAGCAGCAAGGGCCCCGGACACCATGGCTACACCTTC. As protein: CASSKGPGHHGYTF. The rearrangement uses TRBV21-1 and TRBJ1-2; the table's TRBD1 call for D was not verified on the DNA. TRBV21-1 is a pseudogene. The CDR3 is made up of 14 amino acids.

V and J are TRBV19 and TRBJ2-7; 7 bases align to TRBD1. J was trimmed by 6 bases and V by 8 bases; bases with no gene match: 7. The germline V gene encodes CDR1 LNHDA and CDR2 SQIVND (reference sequence). This CDR3 contains 12 residues. CDR3 in DNA: TGTGCCAGTGAACAGGGGCACGGCGAGCAGTACTTC. Translating gives CASEQGHGEQYF.

The V and J genes are TRBV30 and TRBJ1-3; no clear D. V was clipped by 5 bases and J by 5 bases, with 13 bases between them. The CDR3 runs 13 residues. Per the germline V gene, CDR1 is GTSNPN and CDR2 is SVGIG (reference sequence). The CDR3 loop reads CAWALSLRNTIYF. In DNA form, the CDR3 reads TGTGCCTGGGCGTTATCACTTCGAAACACCATATATTTT.

This chain links TRBV7-9 with TRBJ1-5, with D hard to call. Per germline, CDR1 SEHNR and CDR2 FQNEAQ (reference sequence). The CDR3 loop spans 13 amino acids. V was clipped by 4 bases and J by 4 bases, with 8 bases between them. The CDR3 DNA is TGTGCCAGCAGCTACGAGGGTAATCAGCCCCAGCATTTT. This encodes CASSYEGNQPQHF.

V and J are TRBV18 and TRBJ2-4, with D tentatively TRBD2 (5 bases). V gave up 5 bases and J gave up 9 bases, with 17 bases separating them. CDR3 size: 14 residues. Germline CDR1 is KGHSH and CDR2 is LQKENI. CDR3 protein: CASSRVGGLGIQYF. The CDR3 DNA reads as TGTGCCAGCTCAAGGGTTGGAGGTTTGGGCATTCAGTACTTC. Full variable domain (rest looked up from reference TRBV18 and TRBJ2-4): NAGVMQNPRHLVRRRGQEARLRCSPMKGHSHVYWYRQLPEEGLKFMVYLQKENIIDESGMPKERFSAEFPKEGPSILRIQQVVRGDSAAYFCASSRVGGLGIQYFGAGTRLSVL.

The V call is TRBV10-3, the J call TRBJ2-7, with D perhaps TRBD1 (7 bases). CDR1 and CDR2 from the germline V gene are ENHRY and SYGVKD. The V and J ends lost 3 bases and 1 base respectively, with 16 bases between them. The length of the CDR3 is 16 residues. CDR3 sequence: CAISDSTGRISYEQYF. The CDR3 DNA reads as TGTGCCATCAGTGATTCGACAGGGAGGATTTCCTACGAGCAGTACTTC.

The V and J genes are TRBV11-2 and TRBJ2-1; 15 bases map to TRBD2. V was clipped by 5 bases and J by 9 bases; unmatched bases: 8. Per the germline V gene, CDR1 is SGHAT and CDR2 is FQNNGV. The CDR3 extends over 16 amino acids. CDR3 nucleotide sequence: TGTGCCAGCAGCCCCCAAGGACTAGCGGGGGGGGGTGAGCAGTTCTTC. This sequence encodes CASSPQGLAGGGEQFF.

CDR3 in amino acids: CASSQVPGIGAYEQYF. The DNA of the CDR3 is TGCGCCAGCAGCCAAGTTCCGGGGATAGGCGCCTACGAGCAGTACTTC. The J gene is TRBJ2-7, the V gene TRBV4-1; D is perhaps TRBD2 (5 bases). In germline, CDR1 is MGHRA, CDR2 YSYEKL. V lost 1 base and J 2 bases, leaving 15 bases between the germline ends. CDR3 length equals 16 residues.

This rearrangement joins TRBV4-1 to TRBJ1-1, with a weak D call TRBD1 (5 bases). Germline V gene data show CDR1 as MGHRA and CDR2 as YSYEKL. V was cut by 1 base and J by 10 bases, with 16 bases left in between. The CDR3 is made up of 14 amino acids. The chain's CDR3 is CASSQVGRGRGAFF. Written as DNA, the CDR3 is TGCGCCAGCAGCCAAGTTGGGCGGGGGAGGGGAGCTTTCTTT.

This chain connects TRBV28 to TRBJ2-2; D might be TRBD1 (7 bases). Germline values: CDR1 MDHEN, CDR2 SYDVKM. Deletions cut 7 bases from V and 4 bases from J, with 19 bases between. CDR3 length: 16 amino acids. The CDR3 DNA sequence: TGTGCCAGCACCCTTGGGGGCGGGGACAGCACCGGGGAGCTGTTTTTT. It encodes CASTLGGGDSTGELFF.

The V call is TRBV10-2, the J call TRBJ1-1; maybe TRBD1 (6 bases). V was shortened by 8 bases and J by 5 bases, with 18 bases between the two germline ends. Germline V gives CDR1 WSHSY, CDR2 SAAADI. The CDR3 spans 14 residues. The CDR3, as DNA: TGCGCCAGCGCCGAGGGTTGGGGGACAACTGAAGCTTTCTTT. It yields the protein CASAEGWGTTEAFF.

The chain links TRBV6-5 to TRBJ2-1; 11 bases map to TRBD2. From germline, CDR1 is MNHEY and CDR2 SVGAGI. This CDR3 contains 15 residues. With 6 bases clipped from V and 6 bases from J, the junction kept 7 bases outside the gene matches. CDR3: CASRLTSGGVNEQFF. The CDR3 DNA is TGTGCCAGCAGACTTACTAGCGGGGGTGTCAATGAGCAGTTCTTC.

The rearrangement links TRBV4-1 to TRBJ2-7; unclear D gene. Between the trimmed V and J ends, which lost 1 base and 2 bases, there was a span of 9 bases. The CDR3 totals 14 residues. Germline V lookup: CDR1 MGHRA, CDR2 YSYEKL. CDR3 bases: TGCGCCAGCAGCCAAGCGGAGAACACCTACGAGCAGTACTTC. Translating gives CASSQAENTYEQYF.

The chain employs TRBV6-1 and TRBJ2-7; 7 bases are shared with TRBD1. This CDR3 has 12 amino acids. Germline values: CDR1 MNHNS, CDR2 SASEGT. Trimming took 5 bases from V and 9 from J; bases not matched to a gene: 7. Written as DNA, the CDR3 is TGTGCCAGCAGTCAGGACAGGACGTGGCAGTACTTC. It encodes CASSQDRTWQYF.

This chain connects TRBV10-3 to TRBJ2-7; 8 nucleotides match TRBD1. V lost 6 bases, J lost 7 bases, and 8 bases stayed unmatched. Germline CDR1 is ENHRY and CDR2 is SYGVKD. There are 13 residues in the CDR3. This CDR3 reads CAIRGTGLGEQYF. The CDR3 nucleotides read TGTGCCATCAGAGGGACAGGCTTGGGGGAGCAGTACTTC.

The chain combines TRBV13 with TRBJ2-5; D gene ambiguous. The CDR3 covers 14 residues. V shed 2 bases and J shed 1 base, with 8 bases lying between them. CDR1 is PRHDT, CDR2 FYEKMQ, per germline (reference sequence). CDR3 loop: CASSLKQFQETQYF. The CDR3 DNA sequence: TGTGCCAGCAGCTTAAAACAGTTCCAAGAGACCCAGTACTTC.

This chain connects TRBV30 to TRBJ1-2, with D perhaps TRBD1 (6 bases). V lost 2 bases to trimming and J lost 2 bases, with 12 bases between them. CDR3 length: 14 amino acids. Germline CDR1 GTSNPN, CDR2 SVGIG (reference sequence). CDR3 in amino acids: CAWSKDRLNYGYTF. DNA of the CDR3: TGTGCCTGGAGTAAAGACAGGCTCAACTATGGCTACACCTTC. Drawing the rest from reference TRBV30 and TRBJ1-2, the complete variable domain is SQTIHQWPATLVQPVGSPLSLECTVEGTSNPNLYWYRQAAGRGLQLLFYSVGIGQISSEVPQNLSASRPQDRQFILSSKKLLLSDSGFYLCAWSKDRLNYGYTFGSGTRLTVV.

The chain has TRBV10-3 and TRBJ2-7, with 10 bases identical to TRBD1. The CDR3 is made up of 14 amino acids. Germline CDR1 ENHRY, CDR2 SYGVKD. Trimming removed 5 bases from V and 5 bases from J; junction bases left unmatched: 6. As DNA, the CDR3 is TGTGCCATCAGTTCGGGGACAGGGGCCCACGAGCAGTACTTC. Amino acid sequence: CAISSGTGAHEQYF.

Here the CDR3 DNA reads TGTGCCATCAGTGACGGGGACAGCCAGAACACCGGGGAGCTGTTTTTT. This encodes CAISDGDSQNTGELFF. The chain has TRBV10-3 and TRBJ2-2; TRBD1 agrees at 7 bases. This CDR3 spans 16 amino acids. The V gene's germline CDR1 is ENHRY and CDR2 SYGVKD. The J segment lost 1 base and the V segment lost 3 bases, leaving 5 bases of the junction unmatched.

The J gene is TRBJ2-1, the V gene TRBV7-2; 8 nucleotides align to TRBD2. The CDR3 extends over 15 amino acids. Germline CDR1 SGHTA, CDR2 FQGNSA. V lost 2 bases and J lost 2; bases outside the gene matches: 2. CDR3 protein: CASSLTLAAYNEQFF. The DNA for the CDR3 is TGTGCCAGCAGCTTAACACTAGCGGCCTACAATGAGCAGTTCTTC.

The chain links TRBV19 to TRBJ1-1; TRBD1 might be the D (5 bases). V lost 5 bases and J 1 base, leaving 8 bases between the germline ends. The CDR3 loop spans 13 amino acids. CDR1 and CDR2 (germline): LNHDA, SQIVND (reference sequence). CDR3 nucleotides: TGTGCCAGTAGTGTCGGACAGAACACTGAAGCTTTCTTT. Translation gives CASSVGQNTEAFF.

V gene TRBV6-5 combines with J gene TRBJ2-5; possible D gene TRBD2, 6 bases. This CDR3 spans 15 amino acids. Germline V lookup: CDR1 MNHEY, CDR2 SVGAGI. Trimming took off 7 bases at V and 3 bases at J, with 18 bases between the two ends. The CDR3 coding sequence is TGTGCCAGCACACTCCCCATTCGGGGGAAAGAGACCCAGTACTTC. Its translation: CASTLPIRGKETQYF.

J is TRBJ2-6 and V is TRBV2; 8 positions agree with TRBD1. The ends lost 3 bases at V and 3 bases at J; junction bases unmatched: 4. CDR1 is SNHLY and CDR2 is FYNNEI in the germline V gene. The CDR3 runs to 16 residues. CDR3 protein: CASSEDRERGANVLTF. CDR3 coding DNA: TGTGCCAGCAGTGAGGACAGGGAACGTGGGGCCAACGTCCTGACTTTC.

The rearrangement links TRBV6-1 to TRBJ1-1; D is unresolved. V was cut by 7 bases and J by 0 bases, with 6 bases left in between. The germline V gene encodes CDR1 MNHNS and CDR2 SASEGT. The CDR3 has 12 residues. The CDR3 region is CASKRMNTEAFF. CDR3 bases: TGTGCCAGCAAGCGGATGAACACTGAAGCTTTCTTT.

This sequence joins TRBV25-1 and TRBJ2-5; 8 nucleotides agree with TRBD2. With the DNA end fitting TRBJ2-7 better, the J assignment may be wrong. This CDR3 region has 11 residues. Looked up from germline, CDR1 is MGHDK and CDR2 is SYGVNS. This chain's CDR3 is CATGGGYEQYF. CDR3 DNA sequence: TGTGCTACCGGCGGGGGGTACGAGCAGTACTTC.

This chain links TRBV30 with TRBJ2-3; 7 bases match TRBD2. V shed 3 bases, J shed 2 bases, and the junction held 5 bases outside the gene matches. In germline, CDR1 is GTSNPN, CDR2 SVGIG (reference sequence). The CDR3 extends over 14 amino acids. The CDR3 protein is CAWRQRGNTDTQYF. In DNA form, the CDR3 reads TGTGCCTGGAGGCAGCGGGGCAACACAGATACGCAGTATTTT.

V is TRBV5-1 and J is TRBJ2-7; 9 positions agree with TRBD1. The CDR3 runs to 14 residues. The germline CDR1 and CDR2 sequences are SGHRS and YFSETQ. V trimming: 3 bases; J trimming: 2 bases; junction bases outside the gene matches: 3. CDR3 bases: TGCGCCAGCAGCTGGGGACAGGGAACCTACGAGCAGTACTTC. Residues: CASSWGQGTYEQYF.

This chain connects TRBV28 to TRBJ1-2; 7 positions match TRBD1. Trimming took 7 bases from V and 6 from J; bases not matched to a gene: 14. The CDR3 contains 15 residues. Germline V CDR1 and CDR2: MDHEN, SYDVKM. CDR3: CASNSPQGSWNGYTF. CDR3 DNA sequence: TGTGCCAGCAACTCACCACAGGGGAGTTGGAATGGCTACACCTTC.